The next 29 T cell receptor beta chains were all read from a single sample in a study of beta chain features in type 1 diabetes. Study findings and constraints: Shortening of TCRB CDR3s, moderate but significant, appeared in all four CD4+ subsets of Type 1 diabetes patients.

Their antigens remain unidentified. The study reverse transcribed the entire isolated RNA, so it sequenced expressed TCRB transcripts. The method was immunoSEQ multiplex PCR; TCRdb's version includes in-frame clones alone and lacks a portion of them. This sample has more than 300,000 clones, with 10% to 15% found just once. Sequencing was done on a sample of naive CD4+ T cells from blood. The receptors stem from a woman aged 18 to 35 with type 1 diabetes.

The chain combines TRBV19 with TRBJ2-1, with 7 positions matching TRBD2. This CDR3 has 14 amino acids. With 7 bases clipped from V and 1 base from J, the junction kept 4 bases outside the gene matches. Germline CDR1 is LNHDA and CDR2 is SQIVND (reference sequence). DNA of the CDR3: TGTGCCAGTATGGGGAGGGGATCCTACAATGAGCAGTTCTTC. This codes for CASMGRGSYNEQFF.

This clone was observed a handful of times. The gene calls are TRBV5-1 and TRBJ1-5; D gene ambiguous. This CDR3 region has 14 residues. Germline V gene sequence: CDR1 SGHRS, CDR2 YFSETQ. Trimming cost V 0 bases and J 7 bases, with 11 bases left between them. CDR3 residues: CASSLELGRQPQHF. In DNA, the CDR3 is TGCGCCAGCAGCTTGGAGTTAGGGAGGCAGCCCCAGCATTTT.

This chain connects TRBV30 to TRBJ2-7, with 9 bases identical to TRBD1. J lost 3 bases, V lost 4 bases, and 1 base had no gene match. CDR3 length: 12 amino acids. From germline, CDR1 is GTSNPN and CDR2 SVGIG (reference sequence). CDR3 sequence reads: CAWKDRGYEQYF. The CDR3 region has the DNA TGTGCCTGGAAGGACAGGGGCTACGAGCAGTACTTC.

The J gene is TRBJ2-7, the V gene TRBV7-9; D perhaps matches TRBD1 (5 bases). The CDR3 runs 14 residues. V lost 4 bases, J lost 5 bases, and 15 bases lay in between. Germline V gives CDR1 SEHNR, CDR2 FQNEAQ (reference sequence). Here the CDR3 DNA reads TGTGCCAGCAGCTCCCGAACCGGACACCACGAGCAGTACTTC. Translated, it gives CASSSRTGHHEQYF.

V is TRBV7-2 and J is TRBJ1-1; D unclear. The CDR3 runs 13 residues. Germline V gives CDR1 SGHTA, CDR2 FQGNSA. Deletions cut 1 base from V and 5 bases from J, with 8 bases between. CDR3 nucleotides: TGTGCCAGCAGCTTAGTTTCCGGGACTGAAGCTTTCTTT. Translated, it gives CASSLVSGTEAFF.

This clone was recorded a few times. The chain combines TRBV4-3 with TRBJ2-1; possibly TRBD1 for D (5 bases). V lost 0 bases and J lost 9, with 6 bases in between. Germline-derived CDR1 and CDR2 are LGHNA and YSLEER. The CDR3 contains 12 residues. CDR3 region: CASSQDGAEQFF. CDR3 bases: TGCGCCAGCAGCCAAGATGGGGCTGAGCAGTTCTTC.

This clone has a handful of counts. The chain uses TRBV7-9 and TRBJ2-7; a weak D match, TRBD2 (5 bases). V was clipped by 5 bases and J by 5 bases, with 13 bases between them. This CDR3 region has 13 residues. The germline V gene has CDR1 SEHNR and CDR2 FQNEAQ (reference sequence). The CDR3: CASSHTEGDEQYF. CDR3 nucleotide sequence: TGTGCCAGCAGCCATACAGAGGGCGACGAGCAGTACTTC.

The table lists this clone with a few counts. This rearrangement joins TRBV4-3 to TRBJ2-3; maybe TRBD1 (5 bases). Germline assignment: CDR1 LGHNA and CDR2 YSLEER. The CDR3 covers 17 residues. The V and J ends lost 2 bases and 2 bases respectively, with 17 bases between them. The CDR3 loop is CASSQSPPSGNTDTQYF. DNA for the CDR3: TGCGCCAGCAGCCAAAGTCCCCCGTCAGGGAACACAGATACGCAGTATTTT.

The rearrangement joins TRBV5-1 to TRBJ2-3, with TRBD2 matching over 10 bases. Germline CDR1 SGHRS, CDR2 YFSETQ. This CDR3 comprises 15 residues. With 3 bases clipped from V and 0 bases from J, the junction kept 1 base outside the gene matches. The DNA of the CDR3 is TGCGCCAGCAGCTCGGGACTAGCGAGCACAGATACGCAGTATTTT. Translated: CASSSGLASTDTQYF.

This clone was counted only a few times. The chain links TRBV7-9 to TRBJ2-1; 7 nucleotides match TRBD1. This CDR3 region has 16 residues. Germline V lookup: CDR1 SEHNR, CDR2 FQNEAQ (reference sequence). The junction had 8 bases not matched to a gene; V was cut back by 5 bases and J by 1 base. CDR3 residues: CASSPTGDTSYNEQFF. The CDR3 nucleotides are TGTGCCAGCAGCCCCACAGGGGACACTTCCTACAATGAGCAGTTCTTC.

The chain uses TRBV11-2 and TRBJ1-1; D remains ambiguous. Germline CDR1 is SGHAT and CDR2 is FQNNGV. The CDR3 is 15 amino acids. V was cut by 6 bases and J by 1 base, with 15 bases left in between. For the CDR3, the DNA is TGTGCCAGCAGAACGCTCCGAGTGCCGAACACTGAAGCTTTCTTT. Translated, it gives CASRTLRVPNTEAFF.

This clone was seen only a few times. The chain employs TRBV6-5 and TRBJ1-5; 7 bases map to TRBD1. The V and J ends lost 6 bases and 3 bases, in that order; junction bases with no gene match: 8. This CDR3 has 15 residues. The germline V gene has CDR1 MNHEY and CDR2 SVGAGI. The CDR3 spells CASSQTGTYNQPQHF. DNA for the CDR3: TGTGCCAGCAGCCAGACAGGGACCTACAATCAGCCCCAGCATTTT.

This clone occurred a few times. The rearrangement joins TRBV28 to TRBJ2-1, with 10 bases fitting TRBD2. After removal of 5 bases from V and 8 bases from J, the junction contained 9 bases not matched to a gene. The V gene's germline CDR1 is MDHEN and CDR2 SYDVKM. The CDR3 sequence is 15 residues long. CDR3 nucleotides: TGTGCCAGCAGTCTAGGAGCGGGAGGGGTTTATGAGCAGTTCTTC. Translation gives CASSLGAGGVYEQFF.

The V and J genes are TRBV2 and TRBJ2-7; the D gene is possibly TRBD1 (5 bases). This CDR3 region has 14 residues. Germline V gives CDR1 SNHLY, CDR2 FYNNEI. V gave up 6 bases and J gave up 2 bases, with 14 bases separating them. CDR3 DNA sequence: TGTGCCAGCAGCCCTGATGGGGCGGCCTACGAGCAGTACTTC. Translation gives CASSPDGAAYEQYF.

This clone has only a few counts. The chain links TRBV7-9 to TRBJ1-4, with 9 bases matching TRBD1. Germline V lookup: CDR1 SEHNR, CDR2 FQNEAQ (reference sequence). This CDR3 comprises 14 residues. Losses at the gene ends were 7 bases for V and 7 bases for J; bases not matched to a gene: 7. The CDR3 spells CASTETGGGEKLFF. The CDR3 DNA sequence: TGTGCCAGCACCGAGACAGGGGGAGGTGAAAAACTGTTTTTT. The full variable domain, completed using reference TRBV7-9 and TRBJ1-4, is DTGVSQNPRHKITKRGQNVTFRCDPISEHNRLYWYRQTLGQGPEFLTYFQNEAQLEKSRLLSDRFSAERPKGSFSTLEIQRTEQGDSAMYLCASTETGGGEKLFFGSGTQLSVL.

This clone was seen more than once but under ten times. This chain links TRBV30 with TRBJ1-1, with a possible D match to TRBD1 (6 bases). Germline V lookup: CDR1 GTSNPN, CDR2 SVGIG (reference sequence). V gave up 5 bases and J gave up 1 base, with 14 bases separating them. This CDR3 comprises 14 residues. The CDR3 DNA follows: TGTGCCTGGCAGGATGGACAGCGGAACACTGAAGCTTTCTTT. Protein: CAWQDGQRNTEAFF.

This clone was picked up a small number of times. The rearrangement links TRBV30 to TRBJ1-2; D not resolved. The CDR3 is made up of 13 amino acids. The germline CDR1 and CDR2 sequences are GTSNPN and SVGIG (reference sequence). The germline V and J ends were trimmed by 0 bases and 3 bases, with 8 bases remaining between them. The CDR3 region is CAWSVLEYYGYTF. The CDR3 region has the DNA TGTGCCTGGAGTGTACTAGAGTACTATGGCTACACCTTC.

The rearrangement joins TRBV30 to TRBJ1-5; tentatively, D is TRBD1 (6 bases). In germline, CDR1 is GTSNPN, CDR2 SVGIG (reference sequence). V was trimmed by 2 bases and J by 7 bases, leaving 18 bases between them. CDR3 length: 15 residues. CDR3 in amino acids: CAWSSGTPIGQPQHF. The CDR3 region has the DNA TGTGCCTGGAGTTCCGGGACACCCATAGGGCAGCCCCAGCATTTT.

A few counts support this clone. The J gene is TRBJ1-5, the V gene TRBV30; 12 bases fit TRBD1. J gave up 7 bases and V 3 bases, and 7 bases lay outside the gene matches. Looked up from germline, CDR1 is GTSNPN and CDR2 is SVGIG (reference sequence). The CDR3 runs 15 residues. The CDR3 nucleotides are TGTGCCTGGAGCCCCGGGACAGGGGGCTTGCAGCCCCAGCATTTT. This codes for CAWSPGTGGLQPQHF.

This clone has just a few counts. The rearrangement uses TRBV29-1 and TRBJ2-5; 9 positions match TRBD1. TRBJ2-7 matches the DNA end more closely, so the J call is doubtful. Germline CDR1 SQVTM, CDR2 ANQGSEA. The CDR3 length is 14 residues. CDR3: CSAVRQGVSYEQYF. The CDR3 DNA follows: TGCAGCGCTGTCCGACAGGGGGTTTCCTACGAGCAGTACTTC.

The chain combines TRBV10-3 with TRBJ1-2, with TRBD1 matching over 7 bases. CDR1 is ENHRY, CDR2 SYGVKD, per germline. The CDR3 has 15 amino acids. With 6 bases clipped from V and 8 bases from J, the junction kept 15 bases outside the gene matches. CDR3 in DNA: TGTGCCATCAGCACTGGGACAGCTGCTGAAGGAGGCTACACCTTC. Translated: CAISTGTAAEGGYTF.

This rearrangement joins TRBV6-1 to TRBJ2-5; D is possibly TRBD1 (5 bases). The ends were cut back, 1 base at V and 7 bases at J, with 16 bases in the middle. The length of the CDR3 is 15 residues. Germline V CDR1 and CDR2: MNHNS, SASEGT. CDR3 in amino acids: CASSEVAGNGVTQYF. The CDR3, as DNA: TGTGCCAGCAGTGAAGTGGCAGGGAATGGGGTGACCCAGTACTTC.

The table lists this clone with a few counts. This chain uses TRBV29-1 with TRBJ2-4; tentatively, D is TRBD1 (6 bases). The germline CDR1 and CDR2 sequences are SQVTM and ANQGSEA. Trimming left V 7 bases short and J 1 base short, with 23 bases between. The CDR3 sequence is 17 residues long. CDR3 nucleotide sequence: TGCAGCGCCCAACAGGGAAGTCGGCCAATGGCCAAAAACATTCAGTACTTC. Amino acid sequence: CSAQQGSRPMAKNIQYF.

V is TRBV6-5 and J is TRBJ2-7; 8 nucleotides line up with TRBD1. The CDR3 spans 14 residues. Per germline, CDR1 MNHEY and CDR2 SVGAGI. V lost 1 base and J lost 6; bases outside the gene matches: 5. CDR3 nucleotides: TGTGCCAGCAGTTACTACGGACAGGGCGGCGAGCAGTACTTC. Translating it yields CASSYYGQGGEQYF.

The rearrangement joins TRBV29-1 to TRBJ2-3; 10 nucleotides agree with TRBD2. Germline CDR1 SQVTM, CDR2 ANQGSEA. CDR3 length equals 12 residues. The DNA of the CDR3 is TGCACCGGACTAGCGGGCACAGATACGCAGTATTTT. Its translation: CTGLAGTDTQYF.

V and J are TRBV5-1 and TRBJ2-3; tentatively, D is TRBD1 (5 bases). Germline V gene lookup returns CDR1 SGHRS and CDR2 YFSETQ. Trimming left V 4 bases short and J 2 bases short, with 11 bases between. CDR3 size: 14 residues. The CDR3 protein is CASSVQDPTDTQYF. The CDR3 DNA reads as TGCGCCAGCAGCGTACAGGATCCCACAGATACGCAGTATTTT.

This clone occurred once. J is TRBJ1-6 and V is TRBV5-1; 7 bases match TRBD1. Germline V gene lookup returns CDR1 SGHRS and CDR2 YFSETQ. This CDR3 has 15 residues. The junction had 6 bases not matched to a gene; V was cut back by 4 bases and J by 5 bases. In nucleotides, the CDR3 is TGCGCCAGCAGCGGTGGACAGGTGAATAATTCACCCCTCCACTTT. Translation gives CASSGGQVNNSPLHF. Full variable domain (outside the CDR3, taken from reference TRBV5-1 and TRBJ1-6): KAGVTQTPRYLIKTRGQQVTLSCSPISGHRSVSWYQQTPGQGLQFLFEYFSETQRNKGNFPGRFSGRQFSNSRSEMNVSTLELGDSALYLCASSGGQVNNSPLHFGNGTRLTVT.

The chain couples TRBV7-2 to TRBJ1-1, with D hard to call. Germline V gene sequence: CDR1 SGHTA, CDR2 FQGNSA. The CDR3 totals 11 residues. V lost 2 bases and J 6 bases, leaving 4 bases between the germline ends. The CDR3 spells CASSLFAEAFF. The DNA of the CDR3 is TGTGCCAGCAGCTTATTCGCTGAAGCTTTCTTT.

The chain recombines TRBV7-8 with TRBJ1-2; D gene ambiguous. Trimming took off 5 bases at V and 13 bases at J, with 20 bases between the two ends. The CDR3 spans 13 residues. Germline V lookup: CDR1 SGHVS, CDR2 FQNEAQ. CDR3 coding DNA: TGTGCCAGCAGCATCTCAGAGACGACTGTTGGCACCTTC. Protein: CASSISETTVGTF.